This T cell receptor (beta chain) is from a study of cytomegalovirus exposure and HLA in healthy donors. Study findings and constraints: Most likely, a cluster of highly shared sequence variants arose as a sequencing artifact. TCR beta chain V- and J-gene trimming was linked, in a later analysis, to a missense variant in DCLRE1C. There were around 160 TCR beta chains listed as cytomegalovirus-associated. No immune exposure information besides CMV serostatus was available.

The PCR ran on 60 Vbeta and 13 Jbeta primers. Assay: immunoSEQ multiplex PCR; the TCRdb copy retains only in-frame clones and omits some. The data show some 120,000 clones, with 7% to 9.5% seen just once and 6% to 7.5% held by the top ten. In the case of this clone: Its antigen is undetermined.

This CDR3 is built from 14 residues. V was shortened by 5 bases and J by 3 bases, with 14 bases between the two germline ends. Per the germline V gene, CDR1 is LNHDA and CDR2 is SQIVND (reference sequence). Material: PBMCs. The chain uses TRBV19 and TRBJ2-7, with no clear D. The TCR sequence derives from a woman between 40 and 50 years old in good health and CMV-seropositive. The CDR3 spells CASSLVVGLYEQYF. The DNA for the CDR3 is TGTGCCAGTAGTCTCGTCGTGGGCCTCTACGAGCAGTACTTC.